The 9 T cell receptor beta chains in this list originate from one sample, sequenced in a study of human T cells and chemical hapten exposure. TCRdb redid the calling of the RACE reads with MiXCR, one entry per CDR3 protein. The table lists approximately 33,000 distinct CDR3 sequences, 7% to 8.5% of them singletons, with about 9.8% in the top ten. Time point meaning: healthy volunteer bleed at 2 weeks. Total RNA came from unfractionated whole blood. The sequencing sample was made of whole blood. These receptors came from a human donor in good health. Some clones in this sample may be carry-over from other donors' samples.

This clonotype was detected many times. The chain combines TRBV20-1 with TRBJ2-1, with D tentatively TRBD2 (5 bases). V shed 3 bases and J shed 5 bases, with 14 bases lying between them. Germline loops: CDR1 DFQATT, CDR2 SNEGSKA (reference sequence). The CDR3 is 14 amino acids. The CDR3 reads CSARGVETHNEQFF. The CDR3 region has the DNA TGCAGTGCTAGGGGAGTAGAGACCCACAATGAGCAGTTCTTC.

This clonotype was picked up many times. J is TRBJ1-5 and V is TRBV7-2; 9 bases are shared with TRBD1. Germline CDR1 reads SGHTA; CDR2 reads FQGNSA. Trimming took 6 bases from V and 5 from J; bases not matched to a gene: 11. This CDR3 region has 16 residues. The CDR3 is CASRSGTGTPHQPQHF. Written as DNA, the CDR3 is TGTGCCAGCAGGTCCGGGACAGGGACCCCTCATCAGCCCCAGCATTTT. Complete variable domain (other parts from reference TRBV7-2 and TRBJ1-5): GAGVSQSPSNKVTEKGKDVELRCDPISGHTALYWYRQSLGQGLEFLIYFQGNSAPDKSGLPSDRFSAERTGGSVSTLTIQRTQQEDSAVYLCASRSGTGTPHQPQHFGDGTRLSIL.

CDR3 nucleotide sequence: TGCGCCAGCAGCCAAGATGTCGGGGCAGGGGGGGGATCTGGAAACACCATATATTTT. Protein sequence: CASSQDVGAGGGSGNTIYF. This chain links TRBV4-3 with TRBJ1-3, with 7 positions matching TRBD1. This CDR3 contains 19 residues. V lost 0 bases and J lost 1; bases outside the gene matches: 12. Germline V gene sequence: CDR1 LGHNA, CDR2 YSLEER.

This clonotype occurred a few times. CDR3 DNA sequence: TGTGCCACCAGTGAAGGAGGTAGCGGGGTTCAAGAGACCCAGTACTTC. Encoded protein: CATSEGGSGVQETQYF. The rearrangement links TRBV24-1 to TRBJ2-5, with TRBD2 matching 8 bases. The V gene's germline CDR1 is KGHDR and CDR2 SFDVKD. This CDR3 has 16 residues. The trim removed 4 bases at V and 2 bases at J, leaving 8 bases unmatched.

The V gene is TRBV5-1, the J gene TRBJ2-4, with D perhaps matching TRBD1 (5 bases). Trimming pared 0 bases from V and 1 base from J, leaving 8 bases between. This CDR3 has 15 residues. Per germline, CDR1 SGHRS and CDR2 YFSETQ. CDR3 loop: CASSLGGAAKNIQYF. The CDR3 DNA reads as TGCGCCAGCAGCTTGGGGGGCGCTGCCAAAAACATTCAGTACTTC. Filled out from reference TRBV5-1 and TRBJ2-4, the complete variable domain reads KAGVTQTPRYLIKTRGQQVTLSCSPISGHRSVSWYQQTPGQGLQFLFEYFSETQRNKGNFPGRFSGRQFSNSRSEMNVSTLELGDSALYLCASSLGGAAKNIQYFGAGTRLSVL.

The J gene is TRBJ2-7, the V gene TRBV20-1, with 10 bases lining up with TRBD1. Germline V gene sequence: CDR1 DFQATT, CDR2 SNEGSKA (reference sequence). J was trimmed by 6 bases and V by 5 bases; bases with no gene match: 10. The CDR3 length is 14 residues. The CDR3 sequence is CSAGRQGAWGEQYF. As DNA, the CDR3 is TGCAGTGCTGGGAGACAGGGGGCTTGGGGCGAGCAGTACTTC.

The chain couples TRBV5-6 to TRBJ2-7; D call uncertain. The CDR3 is made up of 12 amino acids. V was pared by 0 bases and J by 4 bases, with 5 bases between. Germline V gene lookup returns CDR1 SGHDT and CDR2 YYEEEE. The CDR3 is CASSLAEYEQYF. The CDR3 coding sequence is TGTGCCAGCAGCTTGGCGGAGTACGAGCAGTACTTC.

V gene TRBV19 combines with J gene TRBJ2-3; the match to TRBD1 covers 8 bases. This CDR3 has 14 residues. Germline V gene lookup returns CDR1 LNHDA and CDR2 SQIVND (reference sequence). Trimming at V came to 6 bases and at J to 2 bases, leaving 4 bases not matched to a gene. The CDR3 protein is CASSRTGFTDTQYF. CDR3 sequence (DNA): TGTGCCAGTAGCCGGACAGGGTTCACAGATACGCAGTATTTT.

This clonotype appeared many times. CDR3 coding DNA: TGTGCCAGCAGTGACAGGGGGATAGAAAAACTGTTTTTT. Residues: CASSDRGIEKLFF. The chain links TRBV25-1 to TRBJ1-4; 7 bases are shared with TRBD1. This CDR3 has 13 amino acids. In germline, CDR1 is MGHDK, CDR2 SYGVNS. The V segment lost 3 bases and the J segment 8 bases; nucleotides outside the gene matches: 3.